These 10 T cell receptor beta chains originate from one sample sequenced in a study of T cells in Graves' hyperthyroidism and ophthalmopathy. Using RNA transcripts as the source, TCR beta CDR3 regions were amplified. HTBI primers were employed in a first-round RT-PCR of the TCR CDR3. Using its own MiXCR run on the multiplex PCR reads, TCRdb lists one record per CDR3 protein. Here the sample spans more than 100,000 distinct CDR3 sequences, less than 55% being singletons. Sample: blood. The receptors here all came from a middle-aged man with Graves' hyperthyroidism.

This clonotype was seen repeatedly, ten times or more. The rearrangement uses TRBV9 and TRBJ1-5; no clear D gene. This CDR3 spans 10 amino acids. Trimming removed 3 bases at V and 10 bases at J, with 5 bases between. CDR1 is SGDLS and CDR2 is YYNGEE in the germline V gene. The CDR3, as DNA: TGTGCCAGCAGCGAGGAACCCCAGCATTTT. It specifies CASSEEPQHF.

The gene calls are TRBV20-1 and TRBJ2-7, with TRBD2 matching over 8 bases. The V gene end was trimmed by 5 bases and the J gene end by 2 bases; junction bases not matched to a gene: 14. The CDR3 runs to 16 residues. CDR1 and CDR2 (germline): DFQATT, SNEGSKA (reference sequence). CDR3 sequence (DNA): TGCAGTGCTTTCTTTGTCGGTAGCGGGGCCACCTACGAGCAGTACTTC. This codes for CSAFFVGSGATYEQYF.

This clonotype was picked up many times. A read error may explain this, as a much larger clone is one base away. The conserved final phenylalanine or tryptophan is absent from the CDR3, which likely points to a read error. The rearrangement joins TRBV20-1 to TRBJ2-1, with 11 bases that match TRBD2. Germline V gene sequence: CDR1 DFQATT, CDR2 SNEGSKA (reference sequence). V lost 6 bases and J lost 10; bases outside the gene matches: 8. The CDR3 covers 13 residues. CDR3 DNA: TGCAGTGCCGTACTAGCGGGAGTGGGCGAGCAGTTCTCC. Translated: CSAVLAGVGEQFS.

As regards this clonotype: This sequence may be a read error, since a much larger clone differs from it by one base. J is TRBJ1-1 and V is TRBV5-1, with TRBD1 matching 8 bases. The germline CDR1 and CDR2 sequences are SGHRS and YFSETQ. The CDR3 has 15 amino acids. CDR3 DNA sequence: TGCGCCAGCAGCTTGGGGACAGGGTTCTGGACTGAAGCTTGCTTT. Protein: CASSLGTGFWTEACF.

This clonotype has ten or more counts. The chain combines TRBV2 with TRBJ2-1; D not certain. V was clipped by 3 bases and J by 4 bases, with 13 bases between them. The CDR3 contains 15 residues. CDR1 SNHLY and CDR2 FYNNEI come from the germline V gene. For the CDR3, the DNA is TGTGCCAGCAGTGATGGTCGCTGGGTATACAATGAGCAGTTCTTC. Protein: CASSDGRWVYNEQFF.

This clonotype was recorded once. No conserved phenylalanine or tryptophan ends this CDR3, so it is likely a read error. V is TRBV2 and J is TRBJ1-5; 7 positions match TRBD1. The CDR3 runs 14 residues. Germline CDR1 reads SNHLY; CDR2 reads FYNNEI. CDR3 DNA sequence: TGTGCCAGCAGTCAAGCGGCAGGGGGTCAGCCCCAGCATTCT. Amino acid sequence: CASSQAAGGQPQHS.

This clonotype has ten or more counts. Its ends do not fully match the called genes, so a read error is possible. The chain combines TRBV20-1 with TRBJ2-1, with a possible D match to TRBD2 (5 bases). The CDR3 sequence is 14 residues long. Germline CDR1 and CDR2: DFQATT and SNEGSKA (reference sequence). CDR3 nucleotide sequence: TGCAGTGCTAGAGATCATAGGCTAGCATTTCCAAGCCCTTTC. Its protein is CSARDHRLAFPSPF.

This clonotype was seen at least ten times. The genes are TRBV12-3 or TRBV12-4 and TRBJ2-1; D is unresolved. The V end lost 3 bases, the J end lost 0 bases, and 9 bases lay between the germline ends. The CDR3 is 15 amino acids. The CDR3 region is CASSLTGSSYNEQFF. The CDR3 coding sequence is TGTGCCAGCAGTTTGACCGGATCCTCCTACAATGAGCAGTTCTTC.

Ten or more counts support this clonotype. V usage is TRBV7-8 and J usage is TRBJ2-7, with a possible D match to TRBD1 (5 bases). This CDR3 has 14 amino acids. Germline V gene data show CDR1 as SGHVS and CDR2 as FQNEAQ. The V end lost 5 bases, the J end lost 3 bases, and 14 bases lay between the germline ends. The CDR3 reads CASSPGPALYEQYF. The CDR3 nucleotides read TGTGCCAGCAGCCCAGGGCCCGCCCTCTACGAGCAGTACTTC.

At least ten counts were recorded for this clonotype. The chain is built from TRBV4-3 and TRBJ2-3; perhaps D is TRBD1 or TRBD2 (5 bases each). V lost 1 base and J 4 bases, leaving 9 bases between the germline ends. Germline V gene lookup returns CDR1 LGHNA and CDR2 YSLEER. This CDR3 has 14 amino acids. The DNA of the CDR3 is TGCGCCAGCAGCCAAGTGGGGGAAGCAGATACGCAGTATTTT. This translates into CASSQVGEADTQYF.